The present T cell receptor beta chain was sequenced within a study of T cell responses to AZD1222 COVID-19 vaccine. Study-level information: Pooling was applied to second doses at about 4 or about 12 weeks.

The method was immunoSEQ multiplex PCR; TCRdb's version includes in-frame clones alone and lacks a portion of them. The sample records roughly 180,000 clones, 88% being singletons. The CDR3 length is 14 residues. The ends were cut back, 0 bases at V and 0 bases at J, with 6 bases in the middle. Germline V lookup: CDR1 SGHAT, CDR2 FQNNGV. This chain links TRBV11-2 with TRBJ2-7; a possible D gene is TRBD2 (5 bases). Sequenced here: peripheral blood, sampled on day 0 of AZD1222 vaccination. This sequence originates from an adult in good health. The CDR3 DNA reads TGTGCCAGCAGCTTAGACAGCGGCTCCTACGAGCAGTACTTC. Its protein is CASSLDSGSYEQYF.